A selection of T cell receptor beta chains follows, all from one sample in a study of metastatic and nonmetastatic thyroid tumors. MiXCR re-clonotyped the PCR reads for TCRdb. The sample contains 60,000 or so clones, roughly 30% of which appear only once. The specimen was blood. All receptors derive from a female donor with papillary thyroid cancer or a benign thyroid nodule (not recorded which). Some clones in this sample may be carry-over from other donors' samples. The CDR3 runs from the conserved cysteine through the conserved F or W. A D gene is named only where the DNA matches it firmly. Clone size is given for some rows only: seen once, a few or many times, or a class if the clone is expanded.

TGTGCCAGCAGCGTACAGGGCGAAGGGTACGAGCAGTACTTC	CASSVQGEGYEQYF	TRBV9	TRBJ2-7	-	-
TGTGCCAGTAGCCGCTCCACCTCTAGCGGGGCCTCCTACGAGCAGTACTTC	CASSRSTSSGASYEQYF	TRBV19	TRBJ2-7	TRBD2	few
TGCGCCAACAGACGTATCGAACAGGGGCGATTGGAGACCCAGTACTTC	CANRRIEQGRLETQYF	TRBV5-1	TRBJ2-5	TRBD1	many
TGTGCCACCAGCAGAGTCAGAACGAACACCGGGGAGCTGTTTTTT	CATSRVRTNTGELFF	TRBV15	TRBJ2-2	-	-
TGCGCCAGCAGCCAAGGTAGCACAGATACGCAGTATTTT	CASSQGSTDTQYF	TRBV4-3	TRBJ2-3	-	many
TGTGCCAGCAGCTCTGGGACTAGCGGGAGCACAGATACGCAGTATTTT	CASSSGTSGSTDTQYF	TRBV11-2	TRBJ2-3	TRBD2	few
TGCAGTGCTATCGTGAGAGAGCAGTACTTC	CSAIVREQYF	TRBV20-1	TRBJ2-7	-	-
TGTGCCAGCAGCTTAGTGGGGGACGGGAGGGAGACCCAGTACTTC	CASSLVGDGRETQYF	TRBV11-1	TRBJ2-5	TRBD2	-
TGTGCCAGCAGTCCAAAGCGGGAGGGCCGCGAGCAGTACTTC	CASSPKREGREQYF	TRBV6-1	TRBJ2-7	TRBD2	-
TGTGCCAGCAGTTCTGGACAGGATGAAAAACTGTTTTTT	CASSSGQDEKLFF	TRBV28	TRBJ1-4	TRBD1	few
TGTGCCAGCAGCACGGGACTAGCGTCGTACGAGCAGTACTTC	CASSTGLASYEQYF	TRBV7-9	TRBJ2-7	TRBD2	few
TGTGCCAGCAGCCCCCCGGGACTTCACTACGAGCAGTACTTC	CASSPPGLHYEQYF	TRBV3-1	TRBJ2-7	-	-
TGCAGTGCTAGAGATCAAAGGGAATCCTACGAGCAGTACTTC	CSARDQRESYEQYF	TRBV20-1	TRBJ2-7	-	-
TGTGCCAGCAGTTACTCGCTCACAGGGAGTAAACCCTACGAGCAGTACTTC	CASSYSLTGSKPYEQYF	TRBV6-2/TRBV6-3	TRBJ2-7	-	few
TGTGCCAGCAGTTCTACGAGGGGGAATTATGGCTACACCTTC	CASSSTRGNYGYTF	TRBV12-3/TRBV12-4	TRBJ1-2	-	few
TGTGCCAGCTGGGGGACCGGGGAGCTGTTTTTT	CASWGTGELFF	TRBV12-3/TRBV12-4	TRBJ2-2	-	few
TGTGCCAGCAGTTACGGGACAACCACCTACGAGCAGTACTTC	CASSYGTTTYEQYF	TRBV6-5	TRBJ2-7	-	-
TGTGCCAGCAGCTTAGGCGGTCCCAGTGAGCAGTTCTTC	CASSLGGPSEQFF	TRBV7-2	TRBJ2-1	-	-
TGTGCCAGCAGTGAAGAGTCGACAGGAGGACCCTACGAGCAGTACTTC	CASSEESTGGPYEQYF	TRBV6-1	TRBJ2-7	-	-
TGTGCCTGGAGACAGAACAATCAGCCCCAGCATTTT	CAWRQNNQPQHF	TRBV30	TRBJ1-5	-	-
TGTGCCAGCTCACCCCAAGACGCGAAGGGTTTCTATGGCTACACCTTC	CASSPQDAKGFYGYTF	TRBV18	TRBJ1-2	-	-
TGTGCCAGCATGCGGGGAAGCTACAATGAGCAGTTCTTC	CASMRGSYNEQFF	TRBV2	TRBJ2-1	-	few
TGCGCCAGCAGCCATAAGGTCGGGGATGGCTACACCTTC	CASSHKVGDGYTF	TRBV4-3	TRBJ1-2	-	-
TGCAGTAAACCTAGCGGGTACAATGAGCAGTTCTTC	CSKPSGYNEQFF	TRBV20-1	TRBJ2-1	TRBD2	-
TGTGCCAGCAGTGTTGTGGCAGGGGTTGGCGAGCAGTACTTC	CASSVVAGVGEQYF	TRBV2	TRBJ2-7	-	medium-sized
TGCGCCAGCAGCCAACATACTCGACTAGTCGGTGAAGAGACCCAGTACTTC	CASSQHTRLVGEETQYF	TRBV4-1	TRBJ2-5	-	-
TGCAGTGCTAATTCCGGGACTAGCGGGAGTCTGAGTGAGCAGTTCTTC	CSANSGTSGSLSEQFF	TRBV20-1	TRBJ2-1	TRBD2	once
TGCGCCAGCCGCCAGTCTACAGGGGCTCTGACTAATGAAAAACTGTTTTTT	CASRQSTGALTNEKLFF	TRBV4-1	TRBJ1-4	TRBD1	-